The source of this T cell receptor (beta chain) is a study of T cell responses to AZD1222 COVID-19 vaccine (dated by TCRdb to about 2021). Broadly, across the study: A total of approximately 250 trial participants underwent TCR sequencing, of whom about 200 had received two doses of AZD1222 and some 25 had received two doses of the MenACWY control vaccine. Trial participants were enrolled by age into subgroups of 18-55, 56-69 and 70-plus years, and around 150, 29 and 61 TCR-sequenced participants, respectively, were included in these subgroups. Broader findings and caveats from the paper: In the small 56-69-year group, the increase in depth fell short of significance, most likely because of low power. Epitopes outside the regions mutated in the B.1.351 and B.1.1.7 variants were reportedly recognized by nearly half of the unique spike-specific TCRs. Because no day 14 peak-response samples were available, the repertoires could be characterized only after the peak T cell response. Vaccine-associated CD4 TCRs spanned the whole spike protein, with dominant responses in regions 160-218 and 743-854. Participants were mostly white British and included more females than males, and it was suggested by the authors that clonal diversity may have been underestimated. Conclusions about previously exposed vaccinees are limited because only six or seven AZD1222 recipients were SARS-CoV-2 seropositive at baseline. After two AZD1222 doses, spike-specific TCR breadth and depth were significantly higher than at day 0 and than in MenACWY recipients.

From cysteine to phenylalanine, the CDR3 is 13 amino acids long. Only CDR3 DNA is held: 39 bases, read in frame from base 1. CDR1 and CDR2 are drawn from the germline V gene: MNHNS, SASEGT. At the junction V is shortened by 3 bases and J by 7 bases, with 9 bases in between. The CDR3 regions of human TCRbeta chains were subjected to immunosequencing. Concerning the study's data processing: Repertoire TCRs were matched against a reference library of SARS-CoV-2-specific TCRs generated with the MIRA antigen-specificity platform. Breadth was defined as the fraction of unique TCRs that were SARS-CoV-2-associated. Depth was defined as the fraction of total T cells that were SARS-CoV-2-associated. Using the MIRA data, each spike-specific TCR was assigned both to the spike region to which the TCR was reactive and to a CD4 or CD8 class. Log10-transformed breadth and depth values were compared by one-way ANOVA with Sidak's multiple comparisons tests. TCRdb provides this immuneACCESS table in a form limited to in-frame rearrangements. Some clones are lacking; in checked studies, under half of them reflect an unresolved V gene, and why the rest are absent is not known. That table furnishes V, J and clone size, whereas the DNA furnished D and trimming. The sample table shows approximately 150,000 clones, and around 88% are seen once. Under 3.5% of the sample rests with the top ten.

This specimen's time point label, interpreted: baseline before first vaccination. The treatment or condition label for this specimen denotes: meningococcal conjugate vaccine given as trial control. The vaccinee samples were drawn from two UK trials, COV001 and COV002, one of which was a single-blind randomized controlled phase 2/3 trial testing AZD1222 (ChAdOx1 nCoV-19) in healthy adults. For TCRbeta chain sequencing, PBMC samples were collected from trial participants at day 0 and at day 28 after the second dose. This clone was seen a single time. What antigen it recognizes has not been identified. Per-nucleotide qualities are absent, and no much larger clonotype sits a single base away.

The V gene is TRBV6-1 and the J gene is TRBJ1-4; tentative D gene TRBD1, with 5 bases matching. The specimen was peripheral blood, collected on day 0 of MenACWY control vaccination. This clonotype was obtained from an adult in good health. The encoded CDR3 is CASSDRVREKLFF. The DNA is TGTGCCAGCAGTGACAGGGTTCGTGAAAAACTGTTTTTT.